The present entry profiles one TCR beta chain with its context. The data derive from a study of T cell responses to AZD1222 COVID-19 vaccine. Generated by immunoSEQ multiplex PCR, the TCRdb table keeps only in-frame clones and is missing some. Of more than 95,000 clones in the sample, 93% were seen once. J lost 7 bases, V lost 7 bases, and 7 bases had no gene match. This CDR3 has 12 amino acids. CDR1 and CDR2 (germline): SQVTM, ANQGSEA. Sequenced material: peripheral blood, taken on day 0 of AZD1222 vaccination. The chain recombines TRBV29-1 with TRBJ1-2; 9 nucleotides agree with TRBD1. The sequence came from an adult in good health. CDR3 amino acids: CSGGTGRAGYTF. As DNA, the CDR3 is TGCAGCGGGGGGACAGGGCGCGCTGGCTACACCTTC.